What follows are 11 T cell receptor beta chains derived from one specimen sequenced in a study of vaccination and CD4 T cells after COVID-19. Stated treatment: roughly 11-day PBMC culture with coronavirus spike peptide pools or control peptides (ViraFEST assay). CD4+ T cells that had been cultured provided DNA sequenced with the Oncomine TCR Beta short-read assay. MiXCR, run by TCRdb on the PCR reads, gives a single entry per CDR3 protein. The sample yields 13,000 to 15,000 distinct CDR3 sequences, 28% seen once. Their cognate antigens are unknown. Sample: cultured CD4+ T cells from blood. The receptor source for this set is a human donor with COVID-19.

The CDR3 spells CASSTMRTVSYEQYF. The CDR3 DNA reads TGTGCCAGTAGTACCATGAGGACGGTCTCCTACGAGCAGTACTTC. The chain carries TRBV19 and TRBJ2-7, with D uncertain. Germline V gene lookup returns CDR1 LNHDA and CDR2 SQIVND (reference sequence). CDR3 length equals 15 residues. V lost 4 bases to trimming and J lost 0 bases, with 13 bases between them.

The chain carries TRBV5-1 and TRBJ2-7, with D perhaps assigned TRBD1 or TRBD2 (6 bases each). Germline V lookup: CDR1 SGHRS, CDR2 YFSETQ. The V end lost 5 bases, the J end lost 3 bases, and 15 bases lay between the germline ends. This CDR3 comprises 14 residues. This CDR3 reads CASRGGSARYEQYF. The DNA for the CDR3 is TGCGCCAGCAGGGGGGGCTCGGCCCGCTACGAGCAGTACTTC.

The rearrangement uses TRBV18 and TRBJ2-7; 8 nucleotides match TRBD1. The CDR3 is 15 amino acids. Germline assignment: CDR1 KGHSH and CDR2 LQKENI. The J segment lost 0 bases and the V segment lost 2 bases, leaving 3 bases of the junction unmatched. CDR3 region: CASSPGTGLSYEQYF. In DNA, the CDR3 is TGTGCCAGCTCACCAGGGACAGGCCTCTCCTACGAGCAGTACTTC.

This clonotype is deemed medium-sized (0.01 to 0.1%). This CDR3 is CASSFSKGLAGGVYEQYF. The CDR3 region has the DNA TGTGCCAGCAGCTTCTCCAAAGGCCTAGCGGGGGGAGTATACGAGCAGTACTTC. The V and J genes are TRBV11-3 and TRBJ2-7; TRBD2 matches at 11 bases. The CDR3 length is 18 residues. Looked up from germline, CDR1 is SGHNT and CDR2 is YENEEA. Trimming at V came to 3 bases and at J to 4 bases, leaving 14 bases not matched to a gene.

This clonotype was seen a few times. This chain joins TRBV6-2 or TRBV6-3 and TRBJ2-1, with 10 bases aligning to TRBD2. The CDR3 has 20 amino acids. Per germline, CDR1 MNHEY and CDR2 SVGEGT. V was clipped by 0 bases and J by 0 bases; unmatched bases: 11. The CDR3 region has the DNA TGTGCCAGCAGTTACTCGAGCCTAGCGGGGGTTCCGAGCTCCTACAATGAGCAGTTCTTC. It yields the protein CASSYSSLAGVPSSYNEQFF.

This rearrangement joins TRBV11-1 to TRBJ1-2; D unresolved. The germline V gene has CDR1 SGHAT and CDR2 FQDESV (reference sequence). The CDR3 contains 15 residues. Trimming took off 5 bases at V and 8 bases at J, with 21 bases between the two ends. This CDR3 reads CASSPERWAVRGYTF. The CDR3 DNA is TGTGCCAGCAGCCCAGAGAGGTGGGCGGTAAGAGGCTACACCTTC.

This clonotype has only a few counts. V gene TRBV19 combines with J gene TRBJ1-3; D gene uncertain. This CDR3 comprises 13 residues. Germline CDR1 reads LNHDA; CDR2 reads SQIVND (reference sequence). V gave up 10 bases and J gave up 0 bases, with 10 bases separating them. The CDR3 loop is CATSRGSGNTIYF. The DNA for the CDR3 is TGTGCCACCAGCCGCGGCTCTGGAAACACCATATATTTT. Based on the CDR3 plus reference TRBV19 and TRBJ1-3, the full variable domain is DGGITQSPKYLFRKEGQNVTLSCEQNLNHDAMYWYRQDPGQGLRLIYYSQIVNDFQKGDIAEGYSVSREKKESFPLTVTSAQKNPTAFYLCATSRGSGNTIYFGEGSWLTVV.

The chain carries TRBV7-2 and TRBJ2-1; D is perhaps TRBD1 or TRBD2 (5 bases each). This CDR3 region has 12 residues. V lost 2 bases and J 12 bases, leaving 11 bases between the germline ends. Germline-derived CDR1 and CDR2 are SGHTA and FQGNSA. This chain's CDR3 is CASSLKGRGQFF. CDR3 bases: TGTGCCAGCAGCTTAAAGGGACGGGGGCAGTTCTTC.

The chain links TRBV2 to TRBJ1-5; D is perhaps TRBD1 (5 bases). V was pared by 8 bases and J by 1 base, with 12 bases between. The germline gives CDR1 SNHLY, CDR2 FYNNEI. The CDR3 length is 14 residues. The CDR3 reads CASGVGESNQPQHF. The DNA of the CDR3 is TGTGCCAGCGGCGTGGGGGAAAGCAATCAGCCCCAGCATTTT.

This sequence joins TRBV11-2 and TRBJ2-5; D gene uncertain. CDR3 length: 14 residues. V lost 5 bases and J 5 bases, leaving 15 bases between the germline ends. CDR1 and CDR2 (germline): SGHAT, FQNNGV. CDR3 sequence reads: CASSPQWGAETQYF. The CDR3 nucleotides read TGTGCCAGCAGCCCCCAATGGGGTGCGGAGACCCAGTACTTC.

By share of the sample, this clonotype is medium-sized. This sequence joins TRBV2 and TRBJ1-1; 8 bases are shared with TRBD1. The CDR3 has 16 residues. The germline CDR1 and CDR2 sequences are SNHLY and FYNNEI. With 6 bases clipped from V and 6 bases from J, the junction kept 15 bases outside the gene matches. CDR3 in amino acids: CASRAGYGQGLAEAFF. The CDR3 DNA follows: TGTGCCAGCAGGGCCGGGTACGGACAGGGTCTCGCTGAAGCTTTCTTT.